Following are 29 T cell receptor beta chains from one sample sequenced in a study of blood T cell repertoires in COVID-19 (dated by TCRdb to the early 2020s). Receptor amplification or capture employed the immunoSEQ multiplex PCR assay. TCRdb limited this immuneACCESS table to in-frame rearrangements with V and J called. A share of clones is missing; checked studies link under half to unresolved V genes, and the rest is unexplained. The sample table holds 230,000 or so clones, of which around 82% were seen once. Clones ranked in the top ten supply roughly 8.7% of the sample. Input material: peripheral blood. The origin of the receptors is a man aged 35 to 55 with active or convalescent COVID-19.

V and J are TRBV19 and TRBJ2-7; TRBD2 is a possible D gene (5 bases). Trimming removed 0 bases from V and 4 bases from J, with 13 bases in between. CDR1 LNHDA and CDR2 SQIVND come from the germline V gene (reference sequence). This CDR3 is built from 15 residues. CDR3: CASSIDHGGPYEQYF. For the CDR3, the DNA is TGTGCCAGTAGTATAGATCATGGCGGGCCGTACGAGCAGTACTTC.

The genes are TRBV7-8 and TRBJ2-2; 9 bases are shared with TRBD1. Germline CDR1 SGHVS, CDR2 FQNEAQ. V lost 4 bases and J lost 1; bases outside the gene matches: 7. This CDR3 has 17 residues. CDR3 nucleotides: TGTGCCAGCAGCTATAGGGTGGACAGGGGGAACACCGGGGAGCTGTTTTTT. Its protein product is CASSYRVDRGNTGELFF.

The chain couples TRBV3-1 (or the pseudogene TRBV3-2) to TRBJ1-2; D possibly corresponds to TRBD1 (5 bases). CDR3 length: 15 amino acids. Germline CDR1 LGHDT, CDR2 YNNKEL (reference sequence). V was shortened by 1 base and J by 4 bases, with 13 bases between the two germline ends. The CDR3 region has the DNA TGTGCCAGCAGCCAAGGCTCGACAGCTTCCTATGGCTACACCTTC. As protein: CASSQGSTASYGYTF.

J is TRBJ2-7 and V is TRBV10-3, with a tentative D call TRBD2 (5 bases). Looked up from germline, CDR1 is ENHRY and CDR2 is SYGVKD. The CDR3 consists of 16 residues. V lost 3 bases and J 3 bases, leaving 18 bases between the germline ends. The DNA of the CDR3 is TGTGCCATCAGTGATCCTACAGAAGGAGGTGACTACGAGCAGTACTTC. Translating it yields CAISDPTEGGDYEQYF.

This clone was seen just once. CDR3 bases: TGTGCCAGCAGCTCCGACCCGGGCAGGGGGCGCGATGCTTTCTTT. Encoded protein: CASSSDPGRGRDAFF. The chain links TRBV7-3 to TRBJ1-1; 8 nucleotides line up with TRBD1. Germline trimming cut 4 bases from V and 11 bases from J; bases unmatched to any gene: 15. Germline-derived CDR1 and CDR2 are SGHTA and FQGTGA. This CDR3 comprises 15 residues. Combining the CDR3 with reference TRBV7-3 and TRBJ1-1 gives the whole variable domain GAGVSQTPSNKVTEKGKYVELRCDPISGHTALYWYRQSLGQGPEFLIYFQGTGAADDSGLPNDRFFAVRPEGSVSTLKIQRTERGDSAVYLCASSSDPGRGRDAFFGQGTRLTVV.

The chain links TRBV5-1 to TRBJ2-1; 7 nucleotides align to TRBD1. J was trimmed by 8 bases and V by 4 bases; bases with no gene match: 12. The CDR3 contains 15 residues. The germline V gene has CDR1 SGHRS and CDR2 YFSETQ. The CDR3 sequence is CASSHTGTVSDEQFF. CDR3 nucleotides: TGCGCCAGCAGCCATACCGGGACAGTGAGTGATGAGCAGTTCTTC.

The chain carries TRBV29-1 and TRBJ1-2; possible D gene TRBD1, 5 bases. The CDR3 extends over 12 amino acids. Trimming took off 4 bases at V and 3 bases at J, with 9 bases between the two ends. The V gene's germline CDR1 is SQVTM and CDR2 ANQGSEA. CDR3 in amino acids: CSVVGGDYGYTF. CDR3 DNA sequence: TGCAGCGTTGTTGGGGGGGACTATGGCTACACCTTC.

This clone was seen once. The J gene is TRBJ2-3, the V gene TRBV4-3, with D possibly TRBD2 on 6 matching bases. CDR3 length: 17 residues. CDR1 and CDR2 from the germline V gene are LGHNA and YSLEER. V was pared by 0 bases and J by 2 bases, with 15 bases between. In DNA form, the CDR3 reads TGCGCCAGCAGCCAAGAGTGGGCTAGCGCCTACACAGATACGCAGTATTTT. Its protein is CASSQEWASAYTDTQYF.

The genes are TRBV19 and TRBJ2-7; TRBD1 aligns across 9 bases. CDR1 is LNHDA and CDR2 is SQIVND in the germline V gene (reference sequence). V was clipped by 5 bases and J by 0 bases; unmatched bases: 8. The CDR3 is 16 residues long. The CDR3 here is CASSRGGQGRSYEQYF. The CDR3 nucleotides are TGTGCCAGTAGTCGTGGGGGACAGGGTCGCTCCTACGAGCAGTACTTC.

J is TRBJ2-2 and V is TRBV9; TRBD2 matches at 12 bases. Germline CDR1 is SGDLS and CDR2 is YYNGEE. The CDR3 has 16 amino acids. Trimming at V came to 4 bases and at J to 6 bases, leaving 7 bases not matched to a gene. CDR3 bases: TGTGCCAGCAGCCCCCGACTAGCGGGAGTTTCCGGGGAGCTGTTTTTT. This translates into CASSPRLAGVSGELFF.

This sequence joins TRBV7-2 and TRBJ2-7; D possibly corresponds to TRBD1 (6 bases). CDR3 length: 15 amino acids. The ends were cut back, 5 bases at V and 2 bases at J, with 16 bases in the middle. Germline values: CDR1 SGHTA, CDR2 FQGNSA. The CDR3 nucleotides read TGTGCCAGCAGCCTCCAGCCGGGACAAGCCTACGAGCAGTACTTC. Residues: CASSLQPGQAYEQYF.

The CDR3 DNA follows: TGTGCCAGTAGTATTAGCGACCAAGAGACCCAGTACTTC. As protein: CASSISDQETQYF. The chain carries TRBV19 and TRBJ2-5, with D possibly TRBD2 on 5 matching bases. This CDR3 is 13 amino acids long. The germline V gene encodes CDR1 LNHDA and CDR2 SQIVND (reference sequence). Trimming took off 3 bases at V and 0 bases at J, with 5 bases between the two ends.

J is TRBJ1-6 and V is TRBV9; 7 bases map to TRBD1. The CDR3 has 15 residues. J lost 7 bases, V lost 4 bases, and 8 bases had no gene match. The germline gives CDR1 SGDLS, CDR2 YYNGEE. The chain's CDR3 is CASSKETGRNSPLHF. As DNA, the CDR3 is TGTGCCAGCAGCAAAGAGACAGGGCGCAATTCACCCCTCCACTTT. Complete variable domain (other parts from reference TRBV9 and TRBJ1-6): DSGVTQTPKHLITATGQRVTLRCSPRSGDLSVYWYQQSLDQGLQFLIQYYNGEERAKGNILERFSAQQFPDLHSELNLSSLELGDSALYFCASSKETGRNSPLHFGNGTRLTVT.

The V and J genes are TRBV19 and TRBJ1-2, with 7 bases lining up with TRBD1. V dropped 5 bases and J dropped 4; count of bases not matched to a gene: 7. The germline V gene encodes CDR1 LNHDA and CDR2 SQIVND (reference sequence). The CDR3 runs 14 residues. The CDR3 sequence: CASSEAGGIYGYTF. The CDR3 bases are TGTGCCAGTAGTGAGGCAGGGGGAATCTATGGCTACACCTTC.

The CDR3 DNA is TGTGCCAGCAGCAAAGCGAACAGGGGGTACTATAATTCACCCCTCCACTTT. Translating gives CASSKANRGYYNSPLHF. The chain has TRBV5-8 and TRBJ1-6; 8 nucleotides agree with TRBD1. V lost 4 bases, J lost 3 bases, and 9 bases stayed unmatched. The CDR3 is made up of 17 amino acids. Germline values: CDR1 SGHTS, CDR2 YDEGEE.

This clone was detected a few times. This rearrangement joins TRBV10-3 to TRBJ1-1; D perhaps matches TRBD1 (6 bases). The CDR3 consists of 14 residues. CDR1 ENHRY and CDR2 SYGVKD come from the germline V gene. V gave up 3 bases and J gave up 6 bases, with 14 bases separating them. CDR3 sequence reads: CAISEGAQGSEAFF. CDR3 DNA: TGTGCCATCAGTGAAGGGGCGCAGGGGTCTGAAGCTTTCTTT.

This clone was found a few times. The rearrangement links TRBV18 to TRBJ2-7; 8 nucleotides agree with TRBD1. The V gene end was trimmed by 4 bases and the J gene end by 0 bases; junction bases not matched to a gene: 14. Germline V gene data show CDR1 as KGHSH and CDR2 as LQKENI. The CDR3 loop spans 18 amino acids. CDR3: CASSRPSGTGLLSYEQYF. As DNA, the CDR3 is TGTGCCAGCTCACGTCCTTCCGGGACAGGCCTCCTCTCCTACGAGCAGTACTTC.

V and J are TRBV24-1 and TRBJ2-4; 7 bases are shared with TRBD1. The J segment lost 5 bases and the V segment lost 3 bases, leaving 6 bases of the junction unmatched. Germline CDR1 KGHDR, CDR2 SFDVKD. The CDR3 sequence is 15 residues long. The CDR3 here is CATSDGTERQNIQYF. In nucleotides, the CDR3 is TGTGCCACCAGTGATGGGACAGAAAGGCAAAACATTCAGTACTTC.

The chain joins TRBV11-2 to TRBJ1-1; TRBD1 aligns across 10 bases. From germline, CDR1 is SGHAT and CDR2 FQNNGV. The ends lost 6 bases at V and 4 bases at J; junction bases unmatched: 5. The CDR3 covers 14 residues. The DNA for the CDR3 is TGTGCCAGCAGTCCGGGACAGGGGTTCACTGAAGCTTTCTTT. Translated: CASSPGQGFTEAFF.

The chain recombines TRBV12-3 or TRBV12-4 with TRBJ2-3; 7 bases align to TRBD2. Trimming took 7 bases from V and 6 from J; bases not matched to a gene: 7. The CDR3 has 13 residues. CDR3 sequence: CASMTRETDTQYF. CDR3 sequence (DNA): TGTGCCAGCATGACGCGGGAGACCGATACGCAGTATTTT.

This chain uses TRBV30 with TRBJ1-2, with TRBD1 matching 7 bases. The CDR3 spans 14 residues. CDR1 and CDR2 (germline): GTSNPN, SVGIG (reference sequence). The V segment lost 2 bases and the J segment 6 bases; nucleotides outside the gene matches: 9. CDR3 in amino acids: CAWSPQTGQNGYTF. Here the CDR3 DNA reads TGTGCCTGGAGTCCACAGACAGGGCAAAATGGCTACACCTTC.

V and J are TRBV6-2 or TRBV6-3 and TRBJ2-1; 8 bases fit TRBD2. The CDR3 is 15 residues long. Germline CDR1 and CDR2: MNHEY and SVGEGT. V shed 5 bases, J shed 0 bases, and the junction held 3 bases outside the gene matches. The CDR3 reads CASSHGTSSYNEQFF. Here the CDR3 DNA reads TGTGCCAGCAGTCACGGGACTAGCTCCTACAATGAGCAGTTCTTC.

The chain has TRBV6-5 and TRBJ2-2; a possible D gene is TRBD1 (6 bases). The CDR3 sequence is 15 residues long. Looked up from germline, CDR1 is MNHEY and CDR2 is SVGAGI. Trimming left V 6 bases short and J 5 bases short, with 16 bases between. Here the CDR3 reads CASRGFGQLTGELFF. CDR3 nucleotides: TGTGCCAGCAGGGGATTTGGACAGCTTACCGGGGAGCTGTTTTTT.

The J gene is TRBJ2-1, the V gene TRBV30, with TRBD2 matching 7 bases. V shed 0 bases, J shed 3 bases, and the junction held 2 bases outside the gene matches. Germline values: CDR1 GTSNPN, CDR2 SVGIG (reference sequence). CDR3 length: 14 amino acids. CDR3 nucleotide sequence: TGTGCCTGGAGTGTGTCTAGCGGCTACAATGAGCAGTTCTTC. It translates to CAWSVSSGYNEQFF.

This CDR3 reads CASSETGVGEKLFF. CDR3 bases: TGTGCCAGCAGTGAAACAGGGGTGGGGGAAAAACTGTTTTTT. The V and J genes are TRBV25-1 and TRBJ1-4; 7 bases match TRBD1. This CDR3 spans 14 amino acids. Germline CDR1 and CDR2: MGHDK and SYGVNS. V shed 2 bases, J shed 8 bases, and the junction held 5 bases outside the gene matches.

The CDR3 DNA reads as TGTGCCAGCAGCTTAAGTACAGGGGCGGGAGGCTACACCTTC. It yields the protein CASSLSTGAGGYTF. The chain recombines TRBV7-2 with TRBJ1-2; 7 bases match TRBD1. J gave up 8 bases and V 2 bases, and 8 bases lay outside the gene matches. CDR3 length: 14 residues. CDR1 SGHTA and CDR2 FQGNSA come from the germline V gene.

This chain's CDR3 is CAWSLDRAGEKLFF. In DNA form, the CDR3 reads TGTGCCTGGAGCCTGGACAGGGCAGGAGAAAAACTGTTTTTT. V and J are TRBV30 and TRBJ1-4; TRBD1 agrees at 8 bases. The V segment lost 3 bases and the J segment 8 bases; nucleotides outside the gene matches: 8. This CDR3 is 14 amino acids long. Germline CDR1 is GTSNPN and CDR2 is SVGIG (reference sequence).

This clone was counted only a few times. The rearrangement links TRBV19 to TRBJ1-2; possibly TRBD1 for D (5 bases). V was trimmed by 0 bases and J by 5 bases, leaving 10 bases between them. Germline V CDR1 and CDR2: LNHDA, SQIVND (reference sequence). The CDR3 has 14 residues. The CDR3 sequence is CASSIESGTYGYTF. The CDR3 bases are TGTGCCAGTAGTATAGAGTCCGGGACTTATGGCTACACCTTC. The full variable domain, rest sourced from reference TRBV19 and TRBJ1-2, is DGGITQSPKYLFRKEGQNVTLSCEQNLNHDAMYWYRQDPGQGLRLIYYSQIVNDFQKGDIAEGYSVSREKKESFPLTVTSAQKNPTAFYLCASSIESGTYGYTFGSGTRLTVV.

This clone was seen a single time. The chain combines TRBV9 with TRBJ2-3, with 12 bases fitting TRBD2. After removal of 0 bases from V and 6 bases from J, the junction contained 8 bases not matched to a gene. This CDR3 has 17 residues. CDR1 and CDR2 from the germline V gene are SGDLS and YYNGEE. The CDR3 region has the DNA TGTGCCAGCAGCGTAGCGGCTAGCGGGGGGGCCGGGGATACGCAGTATTTT. Its translation: CASSVAASGGAGDTQYF.